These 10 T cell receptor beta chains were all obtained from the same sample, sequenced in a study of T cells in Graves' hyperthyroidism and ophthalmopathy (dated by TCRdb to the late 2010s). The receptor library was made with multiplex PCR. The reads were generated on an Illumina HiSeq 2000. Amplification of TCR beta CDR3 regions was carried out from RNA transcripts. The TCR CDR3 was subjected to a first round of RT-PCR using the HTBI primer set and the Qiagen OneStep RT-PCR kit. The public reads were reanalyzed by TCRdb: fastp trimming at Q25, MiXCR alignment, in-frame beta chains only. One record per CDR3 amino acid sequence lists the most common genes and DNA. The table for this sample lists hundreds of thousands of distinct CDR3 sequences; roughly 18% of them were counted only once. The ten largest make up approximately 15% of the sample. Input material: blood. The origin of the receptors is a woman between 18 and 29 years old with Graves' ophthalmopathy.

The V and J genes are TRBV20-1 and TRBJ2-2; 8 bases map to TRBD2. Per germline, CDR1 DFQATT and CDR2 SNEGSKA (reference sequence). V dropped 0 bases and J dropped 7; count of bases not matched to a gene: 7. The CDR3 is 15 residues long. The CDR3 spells CSARDMTGGVGELFF. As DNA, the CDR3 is TGCAGTGCTAGAGATATGACGGGAGGGGTCGGGGAGCTGTTTTTT.

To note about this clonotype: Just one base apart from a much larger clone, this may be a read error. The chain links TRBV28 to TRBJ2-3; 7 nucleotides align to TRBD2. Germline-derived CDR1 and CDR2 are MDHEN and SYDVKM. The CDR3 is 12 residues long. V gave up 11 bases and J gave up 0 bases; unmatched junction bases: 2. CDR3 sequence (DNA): TGTGCCGCGGGAGCTAGCACAGATACGCAGTATTTT. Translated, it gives CAAGASTDTQYF.

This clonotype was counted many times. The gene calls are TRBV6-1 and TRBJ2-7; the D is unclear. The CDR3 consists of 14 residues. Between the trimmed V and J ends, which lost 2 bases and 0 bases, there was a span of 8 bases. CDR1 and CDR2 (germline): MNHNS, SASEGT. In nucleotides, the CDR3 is TGTGCCAGCAGTGAATACTATAGCTCCTACGAGCAGTACTTC. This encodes CASSEYYSSYEQYF.

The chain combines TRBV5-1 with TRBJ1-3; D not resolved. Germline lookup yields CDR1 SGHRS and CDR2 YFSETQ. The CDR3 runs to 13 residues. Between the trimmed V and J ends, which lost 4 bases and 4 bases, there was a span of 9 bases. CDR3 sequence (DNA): TGCGCCAGCAGCAGGGAATGGGGAAACACCATATATTTT. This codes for CASSREWGNTIYF.

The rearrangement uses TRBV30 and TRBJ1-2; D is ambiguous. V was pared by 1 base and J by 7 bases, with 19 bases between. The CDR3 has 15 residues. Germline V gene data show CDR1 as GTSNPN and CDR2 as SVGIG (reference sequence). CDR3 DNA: TGTGCCTGGAGTGATGAGGCCGGCCTCTCGGGTGGCTACACCTTC. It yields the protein CAWSDEAGLSGGYTF.

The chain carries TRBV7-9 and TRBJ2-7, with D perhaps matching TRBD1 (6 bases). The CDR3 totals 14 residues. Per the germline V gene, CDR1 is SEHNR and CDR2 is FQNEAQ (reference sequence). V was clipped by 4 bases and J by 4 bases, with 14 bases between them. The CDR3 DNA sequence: TGTGCCAGCAGCTCTCTGACAGGAAGGTACGAGCAGTACTTC. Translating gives CASSSLTGRYEQYF.

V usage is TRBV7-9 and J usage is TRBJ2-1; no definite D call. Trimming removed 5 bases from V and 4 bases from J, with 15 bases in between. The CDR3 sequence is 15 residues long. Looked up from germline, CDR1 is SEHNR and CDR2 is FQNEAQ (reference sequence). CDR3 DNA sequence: TGTGCCAGCAGCCCCCTTCTACCGAGATACAATGAGCAGTTCTTC. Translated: CASSPLLPRYNEQFF.

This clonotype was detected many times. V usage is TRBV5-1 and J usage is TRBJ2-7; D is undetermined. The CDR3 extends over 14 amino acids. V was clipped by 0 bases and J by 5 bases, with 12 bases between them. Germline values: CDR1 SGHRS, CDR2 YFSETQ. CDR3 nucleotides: TGCGCCAGCAGCTTGGTTTCCTTTACGGACGAGCAGTACTTC. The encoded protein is CASSLVSFTDEQYF. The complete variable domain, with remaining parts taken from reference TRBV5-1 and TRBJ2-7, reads KAGVTQTPRYLIKTRGQQVTLSCSPISGHRSVSWYQQTPGQGLQFLFEYFSETQRNKGNFPGRFSGRQFSNSRSEMNVSTLELGDSALYLCASSLVSFTDEQYFGPGTRLTVT.

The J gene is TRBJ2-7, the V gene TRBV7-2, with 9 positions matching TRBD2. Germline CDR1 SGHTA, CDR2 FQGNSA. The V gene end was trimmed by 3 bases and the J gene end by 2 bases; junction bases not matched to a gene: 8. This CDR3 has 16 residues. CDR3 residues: CASSLHIGGRAYEQYF. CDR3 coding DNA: TGTGCCAGCAGCTTGCATATCGGCGGGAGGGCCTACGAGCAGTACTTC.

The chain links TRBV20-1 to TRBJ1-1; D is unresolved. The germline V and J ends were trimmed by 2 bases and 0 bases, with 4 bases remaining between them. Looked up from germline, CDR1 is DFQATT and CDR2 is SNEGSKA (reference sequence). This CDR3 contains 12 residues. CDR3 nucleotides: TGCAGTGCTAGATCGGTGAACACTGAAGCTTTCTTT. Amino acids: CSARSVNTEAFF.